The T cell receptor (beta chain) described here comes from a study of OX40 agonist ivuxolimab in advanced cancers. This clone was counted a few times. CDR3 size: 14 residues. Germline V gene lookup returns CDR1 ENHRY and CDR2 SYGVKD. Between the trimmed V and J ends, which lost 11 bases and 4 bases, there was a span of 19 bases. Some clones are missing from TCRdb's copy, which holds only in-frame ones; the method was immunoSEQ multiplex PCR. The sample contains about 70,000 clones, 85% to 90% of which appear only once. The chain recombines TRBV10-3 with TRBJ2-3; D not resolved. The receptor was isolated from an adult with an advanced solid tumor such as melanoma, head and neck, liver or kidney cancer. The specimen comprised CD4+ or CD8+ T cells sorted from blood, sampled in a trial of the OX40 agonist ivuxolimab. The CDR3 region is CAARDSEVPDTQYF. CDR3 DNA: TGTGCCGCTCGAGACTCTGAGGTCCCAGATACGCAGTATTTT.